This T cell receptor beta chain came from a study of blood T cell repertoires in COVID-19. Whole-study context: In each case, the material was cDNA or gDNA derived from T cells, B-cell-depleted T cells, or PBMCs.

Original data processing: Nucleated cell counts were estimated from reference gene primer amplification. The method was immunoSEQ multiplex PCR; TCRdb's version includes in-frame clones alone and lacks a portion of them. V and J calls and clone size are given by that table; D and trimming were obtained from the DNA. The sample carries roughly 86,000 clones, over 60% recorded once. The ends were cut back, 4 bases at V and 0 bases at J, with 11 bases in the middle. The CDR3 loop spans 15 amino acids. Looked up from germline, CDR1 is SGHRS and CDR2 is YFSETQ. The rearrangement uses TRBV5-1 and TRBJ1-5, with TRBD1 as a possible D gene (6 bases). This clonotype was obtained from a man in his fifties who had recovered from COVID-19. The specimen sequenced was peripheral blood. CDR3 protein: CASSTGQYSNQPQHF. CDR3 coding DNA: TGCGCCAGCAGCACAGGACAGTATAGCAATCAGCCCCAGCATTTT.